This entry is about one TCR beta chain. What it binds is not known. Primers: 60 Vbeta forward and 13 Jbeta reverse. Data came from immunoSEQ multiplex PCR; TCRdb stores just in-frame clones and leaves some out. The sample has 150,000 to 200,000 clones; approximately 81% are singletons. This sample stems from a study of cytomegalovirus exposure and HLA in healthy donors. Study-wide results and limits: Analysis performed later found around 15,000 TCR beta sequences associated with HLA alleles at 0.05 false discovery rate.

Sequenced input: PBMCs. This receptor was taken from a woman in her 50s in good health and CMV-seronegative.

The CDR3 is CASSLDSGEQFF. The CDR3 DNA reads TGTGCCAGCAGCTTGGACTCGGGGGAGCAGTTCTTC. The chain uses TRBV11-2 and TRBJ2-1; a possible D gene is TRBD2 (5 bases). The CDR3 totals 12 residues. Germline CDR1 is SGHAT and CDR2 is FQNNGV. Trimming pared 3 bases from V and 10 bases from J, leaving 10 bases between.